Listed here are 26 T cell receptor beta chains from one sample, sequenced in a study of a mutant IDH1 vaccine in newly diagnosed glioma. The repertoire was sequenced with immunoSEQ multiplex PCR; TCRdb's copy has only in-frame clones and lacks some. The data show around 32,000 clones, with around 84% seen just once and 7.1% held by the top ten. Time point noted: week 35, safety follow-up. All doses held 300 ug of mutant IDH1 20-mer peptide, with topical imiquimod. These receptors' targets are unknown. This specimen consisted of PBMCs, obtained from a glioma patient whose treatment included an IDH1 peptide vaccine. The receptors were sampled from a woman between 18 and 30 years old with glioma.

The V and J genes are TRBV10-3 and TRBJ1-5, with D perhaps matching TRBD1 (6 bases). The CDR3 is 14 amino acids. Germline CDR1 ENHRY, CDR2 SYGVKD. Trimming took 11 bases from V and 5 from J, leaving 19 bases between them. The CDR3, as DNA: TGTGCCTCCGCAGGGCCGGGGGCCGATCAGCCCCAGCATTTT. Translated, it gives CASAGPGADQPQHF.

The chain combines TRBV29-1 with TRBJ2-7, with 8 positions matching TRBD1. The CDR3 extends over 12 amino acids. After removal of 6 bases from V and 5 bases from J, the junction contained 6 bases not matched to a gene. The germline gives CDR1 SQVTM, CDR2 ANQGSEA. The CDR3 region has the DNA TGCAGCGTAAGGACAGGGTATAACGAGCAGTACTTC. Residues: CSVRTGYNEQYF.

CDR3 DNA sequence: TGTGCCAGCAGCTTAGGGACACCTAGCAATCAGCCCCAGCATTTT. Residues: CASSLGTPSNQPQHF. The chain links TRBV7-2 to TRBJ1-5; D may be TRBD1 (5 bases). V shed 1 base and J shed 0 bases, with 7 bases lying between them. CDR1 and CDR2 from the germline V gene are SGHTA and FQGNSA. This CDR3 is built from 15 residues.

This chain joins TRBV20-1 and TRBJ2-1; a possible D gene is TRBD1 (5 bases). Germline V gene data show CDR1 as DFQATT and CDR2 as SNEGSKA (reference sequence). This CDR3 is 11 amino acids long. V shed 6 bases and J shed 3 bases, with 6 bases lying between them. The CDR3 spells CSADSYNEQFF. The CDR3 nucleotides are TGCAGTGCCGACAGCTACAATGAGCAGTTCTTC.

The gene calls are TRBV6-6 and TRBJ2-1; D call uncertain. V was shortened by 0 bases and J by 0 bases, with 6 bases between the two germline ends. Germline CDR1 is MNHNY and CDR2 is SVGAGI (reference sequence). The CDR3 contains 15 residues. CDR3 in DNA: TGTGCCAGCAGTTACTCGGAGAGCTCCTACAATGAGCAGTTCTTC. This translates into CASSYSESSYNEQFF.

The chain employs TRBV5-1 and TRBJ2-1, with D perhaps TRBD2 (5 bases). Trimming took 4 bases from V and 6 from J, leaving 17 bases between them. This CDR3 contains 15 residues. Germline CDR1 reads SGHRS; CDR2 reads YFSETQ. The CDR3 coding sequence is TGCGCCAGCAGCCAATCAGCCGGGGTTACCAATGAGCAGTTCTTC. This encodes CASSQSAGVTNEQFF. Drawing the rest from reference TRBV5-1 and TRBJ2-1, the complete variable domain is KAGVTQTPRYLIKTRGQQVTLSCSPISGHRSVSWYQQTPGQGLQFLFEYFSETQRNKGNFPGRFSGRQFSNSRSEMNVSTLELGDSALYLCASSQSAGVTNEQFFGPGTRLTVL.

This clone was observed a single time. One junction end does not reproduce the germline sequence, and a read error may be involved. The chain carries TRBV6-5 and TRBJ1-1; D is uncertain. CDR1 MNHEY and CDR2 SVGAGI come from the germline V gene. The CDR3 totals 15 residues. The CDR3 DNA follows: TGTGCCAGAAGTTACATAGGCAACCTGAACACTGAAGCTTTCTTT. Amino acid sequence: CARSYIGNLNTEAFF.

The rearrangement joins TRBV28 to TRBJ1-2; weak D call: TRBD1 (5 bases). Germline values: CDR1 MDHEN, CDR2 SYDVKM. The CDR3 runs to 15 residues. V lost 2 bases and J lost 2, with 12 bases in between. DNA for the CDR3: TGTGCCAGCAGTTTAGTAGGGGTTGGAAACTATGGCTACACCTTC. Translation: CASSLVGVGNYGYTF.

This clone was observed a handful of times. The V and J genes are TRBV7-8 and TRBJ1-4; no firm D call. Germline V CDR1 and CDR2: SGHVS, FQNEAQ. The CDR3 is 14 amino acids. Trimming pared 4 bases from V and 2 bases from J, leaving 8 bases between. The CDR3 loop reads CASSSRGTNEKLFF. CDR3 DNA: TGTGCCAGCAGCTCTCGAGGTACTAATGAAAAACTGTTTTTT.

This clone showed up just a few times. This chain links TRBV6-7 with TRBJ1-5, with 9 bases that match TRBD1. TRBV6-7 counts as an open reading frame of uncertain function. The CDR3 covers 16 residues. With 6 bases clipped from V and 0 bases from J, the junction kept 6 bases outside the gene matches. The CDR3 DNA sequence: TGTGCCAGCAGGACGGGACAGGGAGATAGCAATCAGCCCCAGCATTTT. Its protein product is CASRTGQGDSNQPQHF.

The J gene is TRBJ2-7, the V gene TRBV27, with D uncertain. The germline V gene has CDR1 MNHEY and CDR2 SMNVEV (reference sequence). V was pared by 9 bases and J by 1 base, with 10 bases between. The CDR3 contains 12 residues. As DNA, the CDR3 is TGTGCCAGGCCCAGTAAGTCCTACGAGCAGTACTTC. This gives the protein CARPSKSYEQYF.

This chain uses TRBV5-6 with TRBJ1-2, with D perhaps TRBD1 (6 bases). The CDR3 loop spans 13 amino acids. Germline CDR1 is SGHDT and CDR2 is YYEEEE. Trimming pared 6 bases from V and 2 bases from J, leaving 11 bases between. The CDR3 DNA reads TGTGCCAGCACCAAGGACAGAAACTATGGCTACACCTTC. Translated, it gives CASTKDRNYGYTF.

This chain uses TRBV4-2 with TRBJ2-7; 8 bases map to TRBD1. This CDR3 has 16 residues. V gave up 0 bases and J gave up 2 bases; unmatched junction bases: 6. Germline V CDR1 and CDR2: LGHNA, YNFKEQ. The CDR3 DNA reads TGTGCCAGCAGCCAAGATCTAGGGACAGGTACCTACGAGCAGTACTTC. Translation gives CASSQDLGTGTYEQYF.

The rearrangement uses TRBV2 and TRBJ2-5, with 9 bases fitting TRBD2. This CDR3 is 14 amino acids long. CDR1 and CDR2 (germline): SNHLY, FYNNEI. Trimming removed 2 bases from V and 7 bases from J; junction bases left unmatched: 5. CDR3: CASSEQFSGGTQYF. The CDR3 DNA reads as TGTGCCAGCAGTGAACAGTTTAGCGGGGGGACCCAGTACTTC.

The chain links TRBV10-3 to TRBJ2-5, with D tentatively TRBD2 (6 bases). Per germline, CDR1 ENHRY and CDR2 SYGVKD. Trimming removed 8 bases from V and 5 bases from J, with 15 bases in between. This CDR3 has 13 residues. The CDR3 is CAIRGGREETQYF. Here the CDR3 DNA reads TGTGCCATCCGGGGAGGCCGAGAGGAGACCCAGTACTTC.

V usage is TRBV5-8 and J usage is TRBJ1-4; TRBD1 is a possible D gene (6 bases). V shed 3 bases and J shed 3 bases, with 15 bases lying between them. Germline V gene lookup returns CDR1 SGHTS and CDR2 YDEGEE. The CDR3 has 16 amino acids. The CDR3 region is CASSSGRQAPNEKLFF. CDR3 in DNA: TGTGCCAGCAGCTCCGGCCGACAGGCCCCTAATGAAAAACTGTTTTTT.

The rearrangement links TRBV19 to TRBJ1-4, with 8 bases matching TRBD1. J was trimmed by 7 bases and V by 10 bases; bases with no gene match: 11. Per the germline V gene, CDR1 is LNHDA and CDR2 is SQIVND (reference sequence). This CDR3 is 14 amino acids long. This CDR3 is CATDPQGAGEKLFF. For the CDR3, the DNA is TGTGCCACCGATCCGCAGGGGGCCGGTGAAAAACTGTTTTTT.

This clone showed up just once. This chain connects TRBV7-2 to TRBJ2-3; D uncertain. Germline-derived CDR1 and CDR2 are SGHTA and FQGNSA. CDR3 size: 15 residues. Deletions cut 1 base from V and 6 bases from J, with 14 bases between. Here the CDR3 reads CASSLDPILPDTQYF. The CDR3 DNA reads TGTGCCAGCAGCTTAGACCCGATCTTACCCGATACGCAGTATTTT. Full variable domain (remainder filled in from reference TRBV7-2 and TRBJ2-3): GAGVSQSPSNKVTEKGKDVELRCDPISGHTALYWYRQSLGQGLEFLIYFQGNSAPDKSGLPSDRFSAERTGGSVSTLTIQRTQQEDSAVYLCASSLDPILPDTQYFGPGTRLTVL.

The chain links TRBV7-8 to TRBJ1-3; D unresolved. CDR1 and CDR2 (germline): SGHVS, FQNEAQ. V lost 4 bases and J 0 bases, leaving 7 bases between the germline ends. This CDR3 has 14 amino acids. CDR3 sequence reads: CASSWQSSGNTIYF. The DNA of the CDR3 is TGTGCCAGCAGCTGGCAGTCCTCTGGAAACACCATATATTTT.

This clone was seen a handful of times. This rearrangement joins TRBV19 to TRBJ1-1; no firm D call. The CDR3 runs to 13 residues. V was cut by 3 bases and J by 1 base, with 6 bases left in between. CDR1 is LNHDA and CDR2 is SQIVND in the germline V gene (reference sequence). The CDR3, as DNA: TGTGCCAGTAGTATGGCCCGGAACACTGAAGCTTTCTTT. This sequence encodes CASSMARNTEAFF.

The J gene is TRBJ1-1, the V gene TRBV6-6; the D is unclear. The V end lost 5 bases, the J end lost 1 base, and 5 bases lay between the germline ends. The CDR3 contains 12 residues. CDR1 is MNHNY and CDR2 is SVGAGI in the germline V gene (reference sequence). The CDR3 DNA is TGTGCCAGCAGTCGGGCGAACACTGAAGCTTTCTTT. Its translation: CASSRANTEAFF.

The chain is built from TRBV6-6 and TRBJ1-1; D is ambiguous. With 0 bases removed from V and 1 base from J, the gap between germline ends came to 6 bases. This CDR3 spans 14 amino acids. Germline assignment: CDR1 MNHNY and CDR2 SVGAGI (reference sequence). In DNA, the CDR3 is TGTGCCAGCAGTTACTCTTCCGAGAACACTGAAGCTTTCTTT. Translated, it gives CASSYSSENTEAFF.

The CDR3 bases are TGTGCCAGCAGTCCTAGCGGTTTCTCCTACGAGCAGTACTTC. Protein product: CASSPSGFSYEQYF. The chain recombines TRBV7-6 with TRBJ2-7, with 7 bases lining up with TRBD2. Trimming at V came to 6 bases and at J to 0 bases, leaving 5 bases not matched to a gene. The CDR3 runs 14 residues. Germline CDR1 SGHVS, CDR2 FNYEAQ.

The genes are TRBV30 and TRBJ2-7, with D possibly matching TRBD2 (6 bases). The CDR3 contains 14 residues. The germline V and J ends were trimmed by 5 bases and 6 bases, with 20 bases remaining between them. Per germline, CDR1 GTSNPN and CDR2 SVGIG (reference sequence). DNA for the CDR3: TGTGCCTGGTCCGAGGGAGGCGGAGTCCTCGAGCAGTACTTC. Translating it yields CAWSEGGGVLEQYF.

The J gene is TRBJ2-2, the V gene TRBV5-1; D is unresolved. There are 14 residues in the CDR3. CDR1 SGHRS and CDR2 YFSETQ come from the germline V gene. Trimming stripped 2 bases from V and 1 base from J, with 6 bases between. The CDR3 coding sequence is TGCGCCAGCAGCTTAGGGATGAACACCGGGGAGCTGTTTTTT. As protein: CASSLGMNTGELFF. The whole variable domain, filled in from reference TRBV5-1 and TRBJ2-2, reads KAGVTQTPRYLIKTRGQQVTLSCSPISGHRSVSWYQQTPGQGLQFLFEYFSETQRNKGNFPGRFSGRQFSNSRSEMNVSTLELGDSALYLCASSLGMNTGELFFGEGSRLTVL.

The DNA for the CDR3 is TGCGCCAGCAGCTTCTCCCCGGCCTACGAGCAGTACTTC. Translated, it gives CASSFSPAYEQYF. The chain joins TRBV5-1 to TRBJ2-7; D unresolved. The CDR3 runs to 13 residues. CDR1 is SGHRS, CDR2 YFSETQ, per germline. V shed 2 bases and J shed 2 bases, with 8 bases lying between them.